Listed below are T cell receptor beta chains from one sample, sequenced in a study of Ad26.COV2.S vaccination and SARS-CoV-2 variants. The table came from immunoSEQ multiplex PCR; TCRdb's copy has only in-frame clones and leaves some out. Counted here are 300,000 to 400,000 clones, about 86% occurring once; the ten biggest clones make up less than 2%. The source material was peripheral blood, sampled in a trial of Ad26.COV2.S vaccine versus placebo. The origin of the receptors is a person between 18 and 60 years old who received the Ad26.COV2.S COVID-19 vaccine or a placebo. The CDR3 runs from the conserved cysteine through the conserved F or W. The D gene is left open where the match is weak. Where a row states a size, it is once, few, many or the class of an expanded clone; other rows omit it.

clone_size	v_call	j_call	d_call	cdr3_nt	cdr3_aa
NA	TRBV6-5	TRBJ1-4	TRBD1	TGTGCCAGCAAAGGACAGGGAGCAACTAATGAAAAACTGTTTTTT	CASKGQGATNEKLFF
NA	TRBV18	TRBJ1-1	NA	TGTGCCAGCTCAATTTCAGGCTACACTGAAGCTTTCTTT	CASSISGYTEAFF
NA	TRBV7-2	TRBJ2-2	NA	TGTGCCAGCCGCCTTGATCCCATGGCAGGCGGGGAGCTGTTTTTT	CASRLDPMAGGELFF
NA	TRBV5-1	TRBJ2-2	TRBD2	TGCGCCAGCAGAAACCTAGCGGGGAGCACCGGGGAGCTGTTTTTT	CASRNLAGSTGELFF
NA	TRBV9	TRBJ1-4	TRBD1	TGTGCCAGCAGCGGGGGACAGGGGCAGAATGAAAAACTGTTTTTT	CASSGGQGQNEKLFF
NA	TRBV5-1	TRBJ2-1	TRBD2	TGCGCCAGCAGCTTAAGATTGGGACTAGCGGGGGGGCTTACCGATGAGCAGTTCTTC	CASSLRLGLAGGLTDEQFF
NA	TRBV11-2	TRBJ2-7	TRBD1	TGTGCCAGCAGCTTAGGGACAGGGATGACCTACGAGCAGTACTTC	CASSLGTGMTYEQYF
few	TRBV7-2	TRBJ2-7	NA	TGTGCCAGCAGCTTGTACCGGGACCTCTCCTACGAGCAGTACTTC	CASSLYRDLSYEQYF
NA	TRBV3-1/TRBV3-2	TRBJ2-1	NA	TGTGCCAGCAGCCGGTCGGGGCTTAGCTCCTACAATGAGCAGTTCTTC	CASSRSGLSSYNEQFF
NA	TRBV9	TRBJ2-7	NA	TGTGCCAGCAGCGCACTCGGGACGACCCTAGGGGAGCAGTACTTC	CASSALGTTLGEQYF
NA	TRBV18	TRBJ1-2	NA	TGTGCCAGCTCACCGACGGACCGAAAGACCCACTATGGCTACACCTTC	CASSPTDRKTHYGYTF
few	TRBV30	TRBJ1-2	TRBD1	TGTGCCTGGAGTGTCCGAAATCAACAGGGGCCGAGGGACTATGGCTACACCTTC	CAWSVRNQQGPRDYGYTF
NA	TRBV15	TRBJ2-7	NA	TGTGCCACCAGCAGAGATTTGGGAGGAAGTTCAACTCCCCACGAGCAGTACTTC	CATSRDLGGSSTPHEQYF
NA	TRBV11-2	TRBJ1-1	NA	TGTGCCAGCAGCTTAGGTAGGAACACTGAAGCTTTCTTT	CASSLGRNTEAFF
NA	TRBV5-1	TRBJ1-2	TRBD1	TGCGCCAGCAACCCGGGACAGTCTAACTATGGCTACACCTTC	CASNPGQSNYGYTF
once	TRBV6-5	TRBJ1-6	NA	TGTGCCAGCCGACCGACATTGTACGGCTCACCCCTCCACTTT	CASRPTLYGSPLHF
NA	TRBV4-1	TRBJ1-2	TRBD1	TGCGCCAGCAGCCAGGGGGGGACAGGGGCGCGGGATGGCTACACCTTC	CASSQGGTGARDGYTF
NA	TRBV15	TRBJ1-2	TRBD1	TGTGCCACCAGCAGAGGCGGGACAGGGAAGGGCTACACCTTC	CATSRGGTGKGYTF
NA	TRBV30	TRBJ1-2	NA	TGTGCCTGGAGCCCCGGGGACCAGGGGGGCTACACCTTC	CAWSPGDQGGYTF
NA	TRBV4-3	TRBJ2-1	TRBD2	TGCGCCAGCAGCCAGGCTCCAACTAGCGGGGCGTACAATGAGCAGTTCTTC	CASSQAPTSGAYNEQFF
NA	TRBV7-2	TRBJ2-1	NA	TGTGCCAGCAGCCTAGGGGGGGGCAATGAGCAGTTCTTC	CASSLGGGNEQFF
NA	TRBV11-2	TRBJ1-1	NA	TGTGCCAGCAGCCGTTGGACCCATGAAGCTTTCTTT	CASSRWTHEAFF
NA	TRBV5-1	TRBJ1-1	NA	TGCGCCAGCAGCTTGCACGGGAACACTGAAGCTTTCTTT	CASSLHGNTEAFF
NA	TRBV6-2/TRBV6-3	TRBJ1-1	NA	TGTGCCAGCAGTGGCAGGGGAAAGGTGAACACTGAAGCTTTCTTT	CASSGRGKVNTEAFF
NA	TRBV6-4	TRBJ1-2	NA	TGTGCCAGCAGTGACAGGACAAGCGGCTACACCTTC	CASSDRTSGYTF
NA	TRBV4-3	TRBJ1-5	NA	TGCGCCAGCAGCCACCATGGAGGGGTCAATCAGCCCCAGCATTTT	CASSHHGGVNQPQHF
few	TRBV30	TRBJ1-6	NA	TGTGCCTGGAGTCTTCCGAGGGGTCCCCGGAATTCACCCCTCCACTTT	CAWSLPRGPRNSPLHF
NA	TRBV10-3	TRBJ1-1	TRBD1	TGTGCCATCAGCGAACGGACAGGTGAAGCTTTCTTT	CAISERTGEAFF